The rows below give T cell receptor beta chains drawn from one sample of a study of blood T cell repertoires in COVID-19. Assay used: immunoSEQ multiplex PCR; TCRdb lists only in-frame clones, some missing. The sample has some 110,000 clones; approximately 86% are singletons. Sequencing was performed on peripheral blood. The receptors come from a man in his forties with acute or convalescent COVID-19. The CDR3 runs from the conserved cysteine through the conserved F or W. The D gene is left open where the match is weak. Rows give clone size only sometimes, using once, few, many, or a class for an expanded clone.

V gene: TRBV12-3/TRBV12-4; D gene: NA; J gene: TRBJ1-2; clone size: NA; CDR3 DNA: TGTGCCAGCAGTTTGGGTACAGGAGCTGGCTACACCTTC; CDR3 protein: CASSLGTGAGYTF
V gene: TRBV7-9; D gene: TRBD2; J gene: TRBJ2-3; clone size: NA; CDR3 DNA: TGTGCCAGCAGCCCACCCAGAATGACTAGCGGGAGTGCAGATACGCAGTATTTT; CDR3 protein: CASSPPRMTSGSADTQYF
V gene: TRBV7-2; D gene: NA; J gene: TRBJ1-2; clone size: NA; CDR3 DNA: TGTGCCAGCAGCCCAGGGATAGCCTATGGCTACACCTTC; CDR3 protein: CASSPGIAYGYTF
V gene: TRBV19; D gene: TRBD2; J gene: TRBJ2-2; clone size: NA; CDR3 DNA: TGTGCCAGTAGGCGGACTAGCGGGGCCAACACCGGGGAGCTGTTTTTT; CDR3 protein: CASRRTSGANTGELFF
V gene: TRBV19; D gene: NA; J gene: TRBJ2-7; clone size: NA; CDR3 DNA: TGTGCCAGTAGTATAGGTAACCGGGACACGCTTTCCTACGAGCAGTACTTC; CDR3 protein: CASSIGNRDTLSYEQYF
V gene: TRBV5-1; D gene: NA; J gene: TRBJ2-6; clone size: NA; CDR3 DNA: TGCGCCAGCAGCCCGCAGACAGGCTGGGGGGCCAACGTCCTGACTTTC; CDR3 protein: CASSPQTGWGANVLTF
V gene: TRBV18; D gene: TRBD1; J gene: TRBJ2-1; clone size: NA; CDR3 DNA: TGTGCCAGCCGCATCCAGGGGGCTTGGGGGACGCAACACAATGAGCAGTTCTTC; CDR3 protein: CASRIQGAWGTQHNEQFF
V gene: TRBV7-7; D gene: NA; J gene: TRBJ2-5; clone size: NA; CDR3 DNA: TGTGCCAGCAGCTTTCAAGAGAGACTGAACCAAGAGACCCAGTACTTC; CDR3 protein: CASSFQERLNQETQYF
V gene: TRBV7-9; D gene: NA; J gene: TRBJ1-4; clone size: NA; CDR3 DNA: TGTGCCAGCAGCGCCTCAGGGGAGGAAAAACTGTTTTTT; CDR3 protein: CASSASGEEKLFF
V gene: TRBV5-6; D gene: NA; J gene: TRBJ2-5; clone size: NA; CDR3 DNA: TGTGCCAGCAGCTACGACAACCAAGAGACCCAGTACTTC; CDR3 protein: CASSYDNQETQYF
V gene: TRBV6-1; D gene: TRBD1; J gene: TRBJ2-7; clone size: NA; CDR3 DNA: TGTGCCAGCAGTGAAGCGCTTCGGGACAGACTAAAGGGGCAGTACTTC; CDR3 protein: CASSEALRDRLKGQYF
V gene: TRBV7-2; D gene: NA; J gene: TRBJ1-6; clone size: NA; CDR3 DNA: TGTGCCAGCAGCCCCCCTTCGGGTAGTAATTCACCCCTCCACTTT; CDR3 protein: CASSPPSGSNSPLHF
V gene: TRBV5-1; D gene: NA; J gene: TRBJ2-2; clone size: NA; CDR3 DNA: TGCGCCAGCAGCTTGGAAGGGTCAGGGGACACCGGGGAGCTGTTTTTT; CDR3 protein: CASSLEGSGDTGELFF
V gene: TRBV6-1; D gene: TRBD1; J gene: TRBJ1-2; clone size: few; CDR3 DNA: TGTGCCAGCAGTGAAGCCTGGGACAGCGCCTATGGCTACACCTTC; CDR3 protein: CASSEAWDSAYGYTF
V gene: TRBV4-1; D gene: NA; J gene: TRBJ1-1; clone size: NA; CDR3 DNA: TGCGCCAGCAGCCAAAAGGGCAGGGTAGGAACTGAAGCTTTCTTT; CDR3 protein: CASSQKGRVGTEAFF
V gene: TRBV30; D gene: NA; J gene: TRBJ1-6; clone size: NA; CDR3 DNA: TGTGCCTGGAGTTCCCGGACAGTCGGTAGTTCACCCCTCCACTTT; CDR3 protein: CAWSSRTVGSSPLHF
V gene: TRBV19; D gene: NA; J gene: TRBJ1-2; clone size: once; CDR3 DNA: TGTGCCAGTAGTATCGCGAGGGCAGCTAACTATGGCTACACCTTC; CDR3 protein: CASSIARAANYGYTF
V gene: TRBV29-1; D gene: TRBD1; J gene: TRBJ2-7; clone size: NA; CDR3 DNA: TGCAGCGTTGAAGAAGACAGGGGTTACGAGCAGTACTTC; CDR3 protein: CSVEEDRGYEQYF
V gene: TRBV5-1; D gene: NA; J gene: TRBJ2-4; clone size: NA; CDR3 DNA: TGCGCCAGCAGCGTCGGGGGATCGGACATTCAGTACTTC; CDR3 protein: CASSVGGSDIQYF
V gene: TRBV19; D gene: NA; J gene: TRBJ1-6; clone size: NA; CDR3 DNA: TGTGCCAGTAGTATTATCGATTCACCCCTCCACTTT; CDR3 protein: CASSIIDSPLHF
V gene: TRBV3-1/TRBV3-2; D gene: NA; J gene: TRBJ2-1; clone size: once; CDR3 DNA: TGTGCCAGCAGCCAAGCAGGGGAGGGTGAGCAGTTCTTC; CDR3 protein: CASSQAGEGEQFF
V gene: TRBV27; D gene: NA; J gene: TRBJ1-3; clone size: NA; CDR3 DNA: TGTGCCAGCAGGGGCAGGGTAAATTGGAACACCATATATTTT; CDR3 protein: CASRGRVNWNTIYF
V gene: TRBV19; D gene: NA; J gene: TRBJ2-7; clone size: NA; CDR3 DNA: TGTGCCACCGAGGGAGGGGGTTACGAGCAGTACTTC; CDR3 protein: CATEGGGYEQYF
V gene: TRBV20-1; D gene: NA; J gene: TRBJ2-1; clone size: NA; CDR3 DNA: TGCAGTGCTAGTGGGGGAGGTGGGGTCTCCTACAATGAGCAGTTCTTC; CDR3 protein: CSASGGGGVSYNEQFF
V gene: TRBV19; D gene: NA; J gene: TRBJ2-3; clone size: NA; CDR3 DNA: TGTGCCAGTAGTATAGAGGGCCCAACGTCTAGCACAGATACGCAGTATTTT; CDR3 protein: CASSIEGPTSSTDTQYF
V gene: TRBV20-1; D gene: TRBD1; J gene: TRBJ1-6; clone size: NA; CDR3 DNA: TGCAGTGCTAGTGGGCTGGGACAGGGAGATTCACCCCTCCACTTT; CDR3 protein: CSASGLGQGDSPLHF
V gene: TRBV4-3; D gene: NA; J gene: TRBJ1-1; clone size: NA; CDR3 DNA: TGCGCCAGCAGCCAAGATAGGCGGGGGGCTTTCTTT; CDR3 protein: CASSQDRRGAFF
V gene: TRBV6-5; D gene: TRBD1; J gene: TRBJ2-1; clone size: NA; CDR3 DNA: TGTGCCAGCAGCCCGACAGGGGGAGTTTACAATGAGCAGTTCTTC; CDR3 protein: CASSPTGGVYNEQFF
V gene: TRBV12-3/TRBV12-4; D gene: NA; J gene: TRBJ1-1; clone size: NA; CDR3 DNA: TGTGCCAGCAGTCAAGGGGTGTCTGAAGCTTTCTTT; CDR3 protein: CASSQGVSEAFF
V gene: TRBV10-3; D gene: NA; J gene: TRBJ1-2; clone size: once; CDR3 DNA: TGTGCCATCAGATGGGGGGGTGGCTACACCTTC; CDR3 protein: CAIRWGGGYTF
V gene: TRBV30; D gene: NA; J gene: TRBJ1-4; clone size: NA; CDR3 DNA: TGTGCCTGGAGTACCGACAGAATGGAACTGTTTTTT; CDR3 protein: CAWSTDRMELFF
V gene: TRBV7-8; D gene: NA; J gene: TRBJ2-2; clone size: NA; CDR3 DNA: TGTGCCAGCAGCTTAGGGGGGGTTCCCGGGGAGCTGTTTTTT; CDR3 protein: CASSLGGVPGELFF
V gene: TRBV6-5; D gene: NA; J gene: TRBJ1-3; clone size: NA; CDR3 DNA: TGTGCCAGCAGTAAGGAGGGCTGGTCGGGAAACACCATATATTTT; CDR3 protein: CASSKEGWSGNTIYF
V gene: TRBV28; D gene: NA; J gene: TRBJ1-1; clone size: NA; CDR3 DNA: TGTGCCAGCAGCTCCCCGAGGAGTGAAGCTTTCTTT; CDR3 protein: CASSSPRSEAFF
V gene: TRBV18; D gene: NA; J gene: TRBJ2-7; clone size: NA; CDR3 DNA: TGTGCCAGCTCACCAATTCCGGACAGCTCCTACGAGCAGTACTTC; CDR3 protein: CASSPIPDSSYEQYF
V gene: TRBV5-1; D gene: NA; J gene: TRBJ1-2; clone size: NA; CDR3 DNA: TGCGCCAGCAGCCCGGGCGGGCGTGGGAATAACTATGGCTACACCTTC; CDR3 protein: CASSPGGRGNNYGYTF
V gene: TRBV25-1; D gene: NA; J gene: TRBJ1-4; clone size: NA; CDR3 DNA: TGTGCCAGCAGTAAGGGGGTCGCTAATGAAAAACTGTTTTTT; CDR3 protein: CASSKGVANEKLFF
V gene: TRBV5-4; D gene: TRBD1; J gene: TRBJ2-3; clone size: once; CDR3 DNA: TGTGCCAGCAGCCGACAGGGCGGAGATACGCAGTATTTT; CDR3 protein: CASSRQGGDTQYF
V gene: TRBV5-5; D gene: NA; J gene: TRBJ1-3; clone size: NA; CDR3 DNA: TGTGCCAGCACCAACTGGGGGGTACTCGGAAACACCATATATTTT; CDR3 protein: CASTNWGVLGNTIYF
V gene: TRBV7-6; D gene: TRBD1; J gene: TRBJ2-7; clone size: NA; CDR3 DNA: TGTGCCAGCAGCTTAGGACAGGGTCCAGCCTACGAGCAGTACTTC; CDR3 protein: CASSLGQGPAYEQYF
V gene: TRBV27; D gene: TRBD1; J gene: TRBJ2-6; clone size: NA; CDR3 DNA: TGTGCCAGCAGTTTACAGCCGGGGACAGGCAGCTCTGGGGCCAACGTCCTGACTTTC; CDR3 protein: CASSLQPGTGSSGANVLTF
V gene: TRBV19; D gene: NA; J gene: TRBJ2-7; clone size: NA; CDR3 DNA: TGTGCCAGTAGTAGTAGCGGCCCCTACGAGCAGTACTTC; CDR3 protein: CASSSSGPYEQYF
V gene: TRBV5-1; D gene: NA; J gene: TRBJ2-2; clone size: NA; CDR3 DNA: TGCGCCAGCAGCTTGAGGGGCTATGCGAACACCGGGGAGCTGTTTTTT; CDR3 protein: CASSLRGYANTGELFF
V gene: TRBV19; D gene: NA; J gene: TRBJ1-3; clone size: NA; CDR3 DNA: TGTGCCAGTAGTGAGCAGTCCGGGACAACTGGAAACACCATATATTTT; CDR3 protein: CASSEQSGTTGNTIYF
V gene: TRBV10-3; D gene: NA; J gene: TRBJ1-1; clone size: NA; CDR3 DNA: TGTGCCATCAGTAACGGACAGTTGAACACTGAAGCTTTCTTT; CDR3 protein: CAISNGQLNTEAFF
V gene: TRBV6-6; D gene: TRBD2; J gene: TRBJ2-7; clone size: NA; CDR3 DNA: TGTGCCAGCGCTCTAGCGGGTTCCTACGAGCAGTACTTC; CDR3 protein: CASALAGSYEQYF
V gene: TRBV5-8; D gene: NA; J gene: TRBJ2-2; clone size: NA; CDR3 DNA: TGTGCCAGCAGCCTCGGGGGACAGATCATTACCGGGGAGCTGTTTTTT; CDR3 protein: CASSLGGQIITGELFF
V gene: TRBV6-1; D gene: NA; J gene: TRBJ1-5; clone size: NA; CDR3 DNA: TGTGCCAGCAGTGAAGACAGGGTGATTCAGCCCCAGCATTTT; CDR3 protein: CASSEDRVIQPQHF
V gene: TRBV4-1; D gene: TRBD1; J gene: TRBJ1-3; clone size: NA; CDR3 DNA: TGCGCCAGCAGCCAAGATGGGACTGGCGACAGGGGAAGTGGAAACACCATATATTTT; CDR3 protein: CASSQDGTGDRGSGNTIYF
V gene: TRBV18; D gene: NA; J gene: TRBJ2-1; clone size: NA; CDR3 DNA: TGTGCCAGCTCACCAGGGTCTCGGGAGAGGAATGAGCAGTTCTTC; CDR3 protein: CASSPGSRERNEQFF
V gene: TRBV3-1/TRBV3-2; D gene: TRBD1; J gene: TRBJ1-3; clone size: NA; CDR3 DNA: TGTGCCAGCAGCCAAGATCAGGGGGCGGGAAACACCATATATTTT; CDR3 protein: CASSQDQGAGNTIYF
V gene: TRBV9; D gene: TRBD2; J gene: TRBJ2-1; clone size: NA; CDR3 DNA: TGTGCCAGCAGCGTAAGGGCTAGCGGGAGCCTGCGCAATGATAAGCAGTTCTTC; CDR3 protein: CASSVRASGSLRNDKQFF
V gene: TRBV5-6; D gene: NA; J gene: TRBJ2-1; clone size: NA; CDR3 DNA: TGTGCCAGCAGCTTCCAGGGATACAATGAGCAGTTCTTC; CDR3 protein: CASSFQGYNEQFF